The 3 T cell receptor beta chains below come from one sample, sequenced in a study of blood T cell repertoires in COVID-19. Libraries were prepared by immunoSEQ multiplex PCR; TCRdb keeps only in-frame clonotypes and omits some of them. This sample has under 8,000 clones, with over 75% found just once. The sequencing input was peripheral blood. Receptors were obtained from an older man with active COVID-19.

V is TRBV11-2 and J is TRBJ1-6, with 7 nucleotides matching TRBD1. The CDR3 is 17 residues long. The germline gives CDR1 SGHAT, CDR2 FQNNGV. J was trimmed by 12 bases and V by 2 bases; bases with no gene match: 16. CDR3 amino acids: CASSLRGLQGPPGPLHF. Here the CDR3 DNA reads TGTGCCAGCAGCTTAAGGGGGCTCCAGGGGCCCCCAGGACCCCTCCACTTT. The variable domain in full, completed from reference TRBV11-2 and TRBJ1-6, reads EAGVAQSPRYKIIEKRQSVAFWCNPISGHATLYWYQQILGQGPKLLIQFQNNGVVDDSQLPKDRFSAERLKGVDSTLKIQPAKLEDSAVYLCASSLRGLQGPPGPLHFGNGTRLTVT.

This chain joins TRBV5-1 and TRBJ2-3, with D hard to call. CDR3 size: 14 residues. Trimming cost V 0 bases and J 2 bases, with 7 bases left between them. Per germline, CDR1 SGHRS and CDR2 YFSETQ. The CDR3 loop is CASSLDKPTDTQYF. CDR3 nucleotide sequence: TGCGCCAGCAGCTTGGACAAACCCACAGATACGCAGTATTTT.

The rearrangement links TRBV28 to TRBJ2-1, with TRBD2 identical over 11 bases. The CDR3 is 14 residues long. Germline V CDR1 and CDR2: MDHEN, SYDVKM. The ends lost 6 bases at V and 4 bases at J; junction bases unmatched: 2. CDR3: CASSTSGSYNEQFF. CDR3 bases: TGTGCCAGCAGCACTAGCGGGAGTTACAATGAGCAGTTCTTC.